The rows below give T cell receptor beta chains drawn from one sample of a study of chemoradiotherapy in HPV16-positive cancers. TCRdb's table, derived via immunoSEQ multiplex PCR, lists solely in-frame clones and lacks some. The data contain approximately 2,000 clones, around 89% of them singletons. The sample consisted of tumor tissue, taken from a patient who underwent chemoradiotherapy. The receptors shown here come from a human donor with HPV-associated anogenital cancer. Each CDR3 is given with its conserved first and last residue. The D gene is left open where the match is weak. Clone size appears in some rows only: once, few, many, or a class for an expanded clone.

J	size	V	D	DNA	CDR3
TRBJ1-1	-	TRBV15	-	TGTGCCACCAGCAGAACCTCCAGCAGGGGTGGTGAAGCTTTCTTT	CATSRTSSRGGEAFF
TRBJ2-1	once	TRBV10-2	TRBD2	TGCGCCAGCAGTGAGTCGGGACTAGCGGGCCTCGGTGAGCAGTTCTTC	CASSESGLAGLGEQFF
TRBJ1-2	-	TRBV28	TRBD1	TGTGCCAGCAGTTTATCTGCGACAGGGCGTCGCTACACCTTC	CASSLSATGRRYTF
TRBJ2-3	few	TRBV19	TRBD2	TGTGCCAGTAGTAAGAGACTAGCGGGCGGCACAGATACGCAGTATTTT	CASSKRLAGGTDTQYF
TRBJ1-1	few	TRBV29-1	-	TGCAGCGTCCCTGGTGGGGGCTGGACTGAAGCTTTCTTT	CSVPGGGWTEAFF
TRBJ1-2	-	TRBV7-3	TRBD1	TGTGCCAGCAGCTTAGACAGGGCCTATGGCTACACCTTC	CASSLDRAYGYTF
TRBJ2-3	-	TRBV6-1	TRBD2	TGTGCCATCAGGGAACTAGCGAATACAGATACGCAGTATTTT	CAIRELANTDTQYF
TRBJ1-4	-	TRBV7-6	-	TGTGCCAGCAGCCCGGGGGGGGAAATTGAAAAACTGTTTTTT	CASSPGGEIEKLFF
TRBJ2-4	-	TRBV11-2	TRBD1	TGTGCCAGCAGCCCTTCACAGGGGGCCCACATTCAGTACTTC	CASSPSQGAHIQYF
TRBJ2-3	-	TRBV9	-	TGTGCCAGCAGCGCCGGGGGCGGCGGCACAGATACGCAGTATTTT	CASSAGGGGTDTQYF
TRBJ1-6	-	TRBV7-9	-	TGTGCCAGCAACCTTCGGGACGGGCCCCTCCACTTT	CASNLRDGPLHF
TRBJ1-1	-	TRBV29-1	-	TGCAGCGTGGGAGGCACGAACACTGAAGCTTTCTTT	CSVGGTNTEAFF
TRBJ2-1	-	TRBV7-7	TRBD2	TGTGCTAGCAGCTTATACGTGACTAGCGCCAACAATGAGCAGTTCTTC	CASSLYVTSANNEQFF
TRBJ2-5	-	TRBV7-8	-	TGTGCCAGCAGCTTAGGCACTATTGAAGAGACCCAGTACTTC	CASSLGTIEETQYF
TRBJ1-3	-	TRBV6-5	-	TGTGCCAGCAGTTACTTAGCAGGAGCCGGAAACACCATATATTTT	CASSYLAGAGNTIYF
TRBJ1-1	-	TRBV28	-	TGTGCCAGCAGTTTAAGGGGTATGAACACTGAAGCTTTCTTT	CASSLRGMNTEAFF
TRBJ2-2	-	TRBV30	TRBD1	TGTGCCTGGAACAGGGGTTCCGGGGAGCTGTTTTTT	CAWNRGSGELFF
TRBJ1-1	-	TRBV19	TRBD1	TGTGCCAGTAAAAAAAATGGACAGGGGGCCACTGAAGCTTTCTTT	CASKKNGQGATEAFF
TRBJ1-2	few	TRBV6-5	-	TGTGCCAGCAGACTCCGGGACCCACGTCGGGGCTACACCTTC	CASRLRDPRRGYTF
TRBJ1-1	-	TRBV30	-	TGTGCCTGGAGTGTGGGGAACACTGAAGCTTTCTTT	CAWSVGNTEAFF
TRBJ2-2	-	TRBV11-2	TRBD1	TGTGCCAGCAGCCCCGACCCATACGGGACAGGGCGTACCGGGGAGCTGTTTTTT	CASSPDPYGTGRTGELFF
TRBJ1-4	-	TRBV30	TRBD1	TGTGCCTGGAGTGACGGGGGAAGGGGGCTCGGGGAAAAACTGTTTTTT	CAWSDGGRGLGEKLFF
TRBJ1-2	-	TRBV7-9	-	TGTGCCAGCAGGTTCGGGAATTATGGCTACACCTTC	CASRFGNYGYTF
TRBJ2-1	once	TRBV5-1	TRBD1	TGCGCCAGCAGCTTGGGACAGGGTTCCGTTGAGCAGTTCTTC	CASSLGQGSVEQFF
TRBJ2-5	-	TRBV19	-	TGTGCCAGTAGTATTTGGGGTAAACAAGAGACCCAGTACTTC	CASSIWGKQETQYF
TRBJ1-1	-	TRBV5-1	-	TGCGCCAGCAGCTTAGGATGGAACACTGAAGCTTTCTTT	CASSLGWNTEAFF
TRBJ1-1	once	TRBV11-1	-	TGTGCCAGCAGTTTGTTCAGTGTGAACACTGAAGCTTTCTTT	CASSLFSVNTEAFF
TRBJ2-3	-	TRBV6-5	-	TGTGCCAGCAGTCTACGGGACCTAAGCACAGATACGCAGTATTTT	CASSLRDLSTDTQYF
TRBJ1-4	-	TRBV15	TRBD1	TGTGCCACCAGGACAAACGCCGTTGGGACAGGGCGACATGAAAAACTGTTTTTT	CATRTNAVGTGRHEKLFF
TRBJ2-3	-	TRBV2	-	TGTGCCAGCAGCCCCAGACAGTGGGGCACAGATACGCAGTATTTT	CASSPRQWGTDTQYF
TRBJ2-7	once	TRBV4-3	-	TGCGCCAGCAGCCAAGACAGGGGGGCCTTGGGTGAGCAGTACTTC	CASSQDRGALGEQYF
TRBJ2-1	-	TRBV9	TRBD2	TGTGCCAGCAGCTACGGTGGGGGGGATGAGCAGTTCTTC	CASSYGGGDEQFF
TRBJ1-2	-	TRBV10-3	TRBD1	TGTGCCATCAGTCAATCCCCGGACAGGGCCTATGGCTACACCTTC	CAISQSPDRAYGYTF
TRBJ2-3	once	TRBV6-4	-	TGTGCCAGCAGTGACTCCGGGGCCGGGGGAGATACGCAGTATTTT	CASSDSGAGGDTQYF
TRBJ1-5	-	TRBV7-8	-	TGTGCCAGCAGCTTCCAGGCTAGCAATCAGCCCCAGCATTTT	CASSFQASNQPQHF
TRBJ2-2	-	TRBV5-5	-	TGTGCCAGCAGCCCCCCGGCCTCCGGGGAGCTGTTTTTT	CASSPPASGELFF
TRBJ1-1	-	TRBV4-3	-	TGCGCCAGCAGCCAAGATCTAAACACTGAAGCTTTCTTT	CASSQDLNTEAFF
TRBJ1-4	-	TRBV19	-	TGTGCCAGTAGTAGAGGGGCGGAAAAACTGTTTTTT	CASSRGAEKLFF
TRBJ1-1	-	TRBV2	-	TGTGCCAGCAGTGAACAGCTAAACACTGAAGCTTTCTTT	CASSEQLNTEAFF
TRBJ1-1	-	TRBV15	-	TGTGCCACCAGCAGAACTCGGACACTGAACACTGAAGCTTTCTTT	CATSRTRTLNTEAFF
TRBJ2-7	-	TRBV28	-	TGTGCCAGCAGGTGGACGGCATCCTACGAGCAGTACTTC	CASRWTASYEQYF
TRBJ2-1	-	TRBV6-5	-	TGTGCCAGCAGTGCGTCATACGGCGTTTACAATGAGCAGTTCTTC	CASSASYGVYNEQFF
TRBJ2-6	-	TRBV5-1	-	TGCGCCAGCAGCCGGGCCTACGACGCTGGGGCCAACGTCCTGACTTTC	CASSRAYDAGANVLTF
TRBJ2-3	-	TRBV6-4	-	TGTGCCAGCAGTCGAAGAGCGGAGGATACGCAGTATTTT	CASSRRAEDTQYF
TRBJ1-5	-	TRBV30	TRBD1	TGTGCCTGGAGTGTACAGGGGGAGGGAAATCAGCCCCAGCATTTT	CAWSVQGEGNQPQHF
TRBJ1-4	-	TRBV30	-	TGTGCCTGGAGTTCCCCGAGGGGGACCTCTAATGAAAAACTGTTTTTT	CAWSSPRGTSNEKLFF
TRBJ2-1	-	TRBV5-1	TRBD1	TGCGCCAGCAGCTTGACACAGGGGAGAAATGAGCAGTTCTTC	CASSLTQGRNEQFF